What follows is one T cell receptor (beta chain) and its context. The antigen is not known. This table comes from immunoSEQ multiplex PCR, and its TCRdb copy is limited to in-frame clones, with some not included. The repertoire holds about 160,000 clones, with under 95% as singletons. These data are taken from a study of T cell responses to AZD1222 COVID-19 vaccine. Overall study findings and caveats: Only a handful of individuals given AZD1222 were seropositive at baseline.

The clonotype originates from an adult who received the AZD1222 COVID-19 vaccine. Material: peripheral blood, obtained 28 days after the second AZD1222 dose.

CDR3 DNA sequence: TGTGCCAGCAAAGGAAACACCATATATTTT. Its protein product is CASKGNTIYF. J is TRBJ1-3 and V is TRBV6-5; unclear D gene. This CDR3 comprises 10 residues. V dropped 7 bases and J dropped 4 bases, with 2 bases sitting between them. Germline CDR1 and CDR2: MNHEY and SVGAGI.